The present T cell receptor beta chain was sequenced within a study of T cells in Graves' hyperthyroidism and ophthalmopathy. Per germline, CDR1 GTSNPN and CDR2 SVGIG (reference sequence). The CDR3 is 13 amino acids. V lost 8 bases and J lost 4; bases outside the gene matches: 2. TCR beta CDR3 region amplification was performed from RNA transcripts. HTBI primers were employed in a first-round RT-PCR of the TCR CDR3. TCRdb itself ran the multiplex PCR reads through MiXCR, one entry per CDR3 protein. The sample includes over 350,000 distinct CDR3 sequences, roughly 14% of them seen just once. This clonotype appeared many times.

The TCR was taken from a man between 18 and 35 years old with Graves' ophthalmopathy. Source material: blood. The J gene is TRBJ2-3, the V gene TRBV30, with 14 positions matching TRBD2. The CDR3 region has the DNA TGTGCCCGGGGACTAGCGGGAGCAGATACGCAGTATTTT. Residues: CARGLAGADTQYF. The entire variable domain, with the rest obtained from reference TRBV30 and TRBJ2-3, is as follows: SQTIHQWPATLVQPVGSPLSLECTVEGTSNPNLYWYRQAAGRGLQLLFYSVGIGQISSEVPQNLSASRPQDRQFILSSKKLLLSDSGFYLCARGLAGADTQYFGPGTRLTVL.